This T cell receptor (beta chain) was sequenced for a study of shared clonotypes between healthy human individuals. At a deep level, the assay was run. Assay: immunoSEQ multiplex PCR; the TCRdb copy retains only in-frame clones and omits some. The table shows over 2 million clones, with roughly 94% occurring only once. For this clone: The sample carries other DNA sequences with the same CDR3.

The sequencing input was naive CD4+ T cells sorted from blood. Indicated subset: CD45RA+ positively selected. The clonotype comes from a man aged 18 to 35 in good health.

The CDR3 region is CASRDRGLNTEAFF. The CDR3 nucleotides are TGTGCCAGTCGCGACAGGGGCCTGAACACTGAAGCTTTCTTT. The rearrangement links TRBV19 to TRBJ1-1; the match to TRBD1 covers 8 bases. V was clipped by 8 bases and J by 0 bases; unmatched bases: 5. The length of the CDR3 is 14 residues. Germline CDR1 LNHDA, CDR2 SQIVND (reference sequence).